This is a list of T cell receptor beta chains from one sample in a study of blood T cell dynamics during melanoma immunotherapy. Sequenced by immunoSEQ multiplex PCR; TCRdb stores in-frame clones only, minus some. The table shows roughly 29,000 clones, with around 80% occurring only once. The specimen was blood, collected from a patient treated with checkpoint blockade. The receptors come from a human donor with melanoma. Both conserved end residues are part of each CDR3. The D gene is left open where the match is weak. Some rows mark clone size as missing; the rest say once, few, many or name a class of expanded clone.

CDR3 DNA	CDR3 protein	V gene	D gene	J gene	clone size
TGTGCCATCAGGCCCACTAGCGGGGGTCCCCACGAGCAGTACTTC	CAIRPTSGGPHEQYF	TRBV10-3	TRBD2	TRBJ2-7	NA
TGTGCCAGCAGCTTTCGGAGGGGGAGCAATCAGCCCCAGCATTTT	CASSFRRGSNQPQHF	TRBV5-5	NA	TRBJ1-5	NA
TGTGCCAGCAGCAAAGGGGGACTAGCGGGCTCCTACAATGAGCAGTTCTTC	CASSKGGLAGSYNEQFF	TRBV7-9	TRBD2	TRBJ2-1	NA
TGTGCCAGCAACCGGGACAGAAGCTCCTACGAGCAGTACTTC	CASNRDRSSYEQYF	TRBV6-1	TRBD1	TRBJ2-7	NA
TGTGCCAGCAGTTTCGGACTAACCTACGAGCAGTACTTC	CASSFGLTYEQYF	TRBV28	NA	TRBJ2-7	NA
TGTGCCAGCAGTTTAAGGGACAGGGGGTTAAACGAGCAGTACTTC	CASSLRDRGLNEQYF	TRBV27	TRBD1	TRBJ2-7	NA
TGTGCCAGCAGACGGGGCCCTAGCACAGATACGCAGTATTTT	CASRRGPSTDTQYF	TRBV6-6	NA	TRBJ2-3	NA
TGCAGCACCTCGGGGACAGGCGGAGAGACCCAGTACTTC	CSTSGTGGETQYF	TRBV29-1	TRBD1	TRBJ2-5	NA
TGCGCCAGCACCCCTCTTTCCGGGACACCCTACGAGCAGTACTTC	CASTPLSGTPYEQYF	TRBV5-1	NA	TRBJ2-7	NA
TGTGCCAGCAGTTACGGGGAGGAGCAGTACTTC	CASSYGEEQYF	TRBV6-5	NA	TRBJ2-7	once
TGCGCCAGCAGTGAGTCTGAGGGGTTGGGCACAGATACGCAGTATTTT	CASSESEGLGTDTQYF	TRBV10-2	NA	TRBJ2-3	NA
TGCGCCAGCAGTGAAATCCCCCTTAGCACAGATACGCAGTATTTT	CASSEIPLSTDTQYF	TRBV10-2	NA	TRBJ2-3	NA
TGTGCCAGCAGTTTAGGGCCCCGCACTAGCACAGATACGCAGTATTTT	CASSLGPRTSTDTQYF	TRBV28	NA	TRBJ2-3	NA
TGTGCCAGCAGCTTCCGGGGTAGCGGGGGAGGAAACATTCAGTACTTC	CASSFRGSGGGNIQYF	TRBV11-1	TRBD2	TRBJ2-4	few
TGTGCCAGCAGCTTGTTTCCGGGAACGAACACTGAAGCTTTCTTT	CASSLFPGTNTEAFF	TRBV5-4	NA	TRBJ1-1	once
TGTGCCAGCAGGGGAGGAACTTTACGCGATACGCAGTATTTT	CASRGGTLRDTQYF	TRBV5-4	NA	TRBJ2-3	once
TGTGCCAGCAAACAGGGGGCGCAGGACACTGAAGCTTTCTTT	CASKQGAQDTEAFF	TRBV7-2	TRBD1	TRBJ1-1	NA
TGTGCCAGCAGTATACAGGGTTCCTTTTACGAGCAGTACTTC	CASSIQGSFYEQYF	TRBV6-1	NA	TRBJ2-7	NA
TGTGCCAGCAGCCAAGCTGACAGGGGCACGGAGGCTGAAGCTTTCTTT	CASSQADRGTEAEAFF	TRBV4-2	TRBD1	TRBJ1-1	NA
TGCGCCAGCAGCCCTAGTAAACCAAACTATGGCTACACCTTC	CASSPSKPNYGYTF	TRBV5-1	NA	TRBJ1-2	NA
TGTGCCAGTGGGGAGGTGTGGGAGCAGTACTTC	CASGEVWEQYF	TRBV27	NA	TRBJ2-7	once
TGTGCCAGCAGTTTACCTGACACTGAAGCTTTCTTT	CASSLPDTEAFF	TRBV6-5	NA	TRBJ1-1	NA
TGTGCCAGCCGGACGGGACTCACAGATACGCAGTATTTT	CASRTGLTDTQYF	TRBV9	NA	TRBJ2-3	NA
TGCGCCAGCAGCTTGGTCGATAGGACAGGAGAGCAGTTCTTC	CASSLVDRTGEQFF	TRBV5-1	TRBD1	TRBJ2-1	NA
TGTGCCAGCAGCGTAGGGGTAGGGGGATCCCTCTATGGCTACACCTTC	CASSVGVGGSLYGYTF	TRBV9	NA	TRBJ1-2	NA
TGTGCCAGCAGCTTCTTCACAGATACGCAGTATTTT	CASSFFTDTQYF	TRBV7-2	NA	TRBJ2-3	NA
TGTGCCAGCAAAACGGGTACGGGACGCCCGATCTACGAGCAGTACTTC	CASKTGTGRPIYEQYF	TRBV28	NA	TRBJ2-7	NA
TGTGCCAGCACCAACGACAGAAGCTCGAAAGAGACCCAGTACTTC	CASTNDRSSKETQYF	TRBV2	NA	TRBJ2-5	NA
TGTGCCAGCAGTTACTCGAGACAGATGAACACTGAAGCTTTCTTT	CASSYSRQMNTEAFF	TRBV6-5	NA	TRBJ1-1	NA
TGTGCCAGCAGCCGAGCAGGGGGCCCCAGCACTGAAGCTTTCTTT	CASSRAGGPSTEAFF	TRBV5-4	TRBD1	TRBJ1-1	NA
TGTGCCAGCGGAACAACTGGGAACACCGGGGAGCTGTTTTTT	CASGTTGNTGELFF	TRBV5-5	NA	TRBJ2-2	NA
TGCGCCAGCAGCTTGGTAGACGAGCAGTACTTC	CASSLVDEQYF	TRBV5-1	NA	TRBJ2-7	NA
TGTGCCATCGCGTCCACCCTAGGACAGACCTACGAGCAGTACTTC	CAIASTLGQTYEQYF	TRBV10-3	NA	TRBJ2-7	NA
TGTGCCAGTAGTATAGATCGGCTAGCGGGAGGCAATGAGCAGTTCTTC	CASSIDRLAGGNEQFF	TRBV19	TRBD2	TRBJ2-1	NA
TGTGCCAGCAGCTTAGACGGACCCGGAGAGACCCAGTACTTC	CASSLDGPGETQYF	TRBV11-1	NA	TRBJ2-5	NA
TGTGCCTGGGCGACAGGGACGACGGACATTCAGTACTTC	CAWATGTTDIQYF	TRBV30	TRBD1	TRBJ2-4	NA
TGTGCCAGCAGTGCTGGACAGGGCGGGGGGGAGACCCAGTACTTC	CASSAGQGGGETQYF	TRBV6-5	NA	TRBJ2-5	NA
TGTGCCAGCAGCCGGGACAGGGGCTCGTACGAGCAGTACTTC	CASSRDRGSYEQYF	TRBV11-2	TRBD1	TRBJ2-7	NA
TGTGCCAGTAGTAGAGACATTTTGTACGGCTACACCTTC	CASSRDILYGYTF	TRBV19	NA	TRBJ1-2	NA
TGTGCCAGCATTAAAGAGAGGGACACTGAAGCTTTCTTT	CASIKERDTEAFF	TRBV2	NA	TRBJ1-1	NA
TGTGCCACCAACTCCTTTACATACGAGCAGTACTTC	CATNSFTYEQYF	TRBV6-5	NA	TRBJ2-7	NA
TGCGCCAGCAGCTTGGTACAGAGCACAGATACGCAGTATTTT	CASSLVQSTDTQYF	TRBV5-1	NA	TRBJ2-3	NA